One and the same sample provided the 24 T cell receptor beta chains below, sequenced in a study of read filtering for tumor transcriptome and immune sequencing. This library used roughly 430 ng RNA and molecular barcoded adaptors spanning alpha/delta and beta/gamma chains. TCRdb re-called the reads with MiXCR, one entry per CDR3 protein. Of tens of thousands of distinct CDR3 sequences in the sample, roughly 13% were seen once. The sample comprised a population of CD138-negative cells sorted from bone marrow. The receptors shown here come from a donor aged 40 or older with multiple myeloma.

As for this clonotype: A read error may explain this, as a much larger clone is one base away. The CDR3 ends on some other residue instead of the conserved phenylalanine or tryptophan, so this is likely a read error. The gene calls are TRBV12-3 or TRBV12-4 and TRBJ1-1, with D unresolved. This CDR3 region has 15 residues. Trimming removed 2 bases at V and 1 base at J, with 11 bases between. The CDR3 is CASSLRGPANTEAFL. Written as DNA, the CDR3 is TGTGCCAGCAGTTTAAGAGGACCTGCGAACACTGAAGCTTTCCTT.

The CDR3 DNA reads as TGTGCCAGCAGCCTGGGTAGCGCCTACGAGCAGTACTTC. Translated: CASSLGSAYEQYF. The chain is built from TRBV7-9 and TRBJ2-7, with D perhaps matching TRBD2 (5 bases). Germline CDR1 and CDR2: SEHNR and FQNEAQ (reference sequence). V was shortened by 5 bases and J by 2 bases, with 10 bases between the two germline ends. The CDR3 runs to 13 residues.

This chain uses TRBV29-1 with TRBJ1-3; no reliable D call. This CDR3 has 12 residues. Germline CDR1 reads SQVTM; CDR2 reads ANQGSEA. Between the trimmed V and J ends, which lost 3 bases and 4 bases, there was a span of 7 bases. Here the CDR3 DNA reads TGCAGCGTTGACGGTCGAGGAAACACCATATATTTT. It specifies CSVDGRGNTIYF.

This clonotype was detected many times. V gene TRBV7-9 combines with J gene TRBJ1-1, with TRBD1 as a possible D gene (5 bases). Germline CDR1 SEHNR, CDR2 FQNEAQ (reference sequence). The CDR3 loop spans 14 amino acids. V was trimmed by 3 bases and J by 1 base, leaving 9 bases between them. This CDR3 is CASSLLQGNTEAFF. CDR3 nucleotides: TGTGCCAGCAGCTTGCTTCAGGGGAACACTGAAGCTTTCTTT.

Regarding this clonotype: A read error is likely here: a far larger clone is one base away. The V call is TRBV7-9, the J call TRBJ2-3; unclear D gene. Germline V CDR1 and CDR2: SEHNR, FQNEAQ (reference sequence). The CDR3 consists of 11 residues. The ends were cut back, 3 bases at V and 6 bases at J, with 4 bases in the middle. CDR3 sequence (DNA): TGTGCCAGCAGCTTGCCTGATACGCAGTATTTT. This gives the protein CASSLPDTQYF.

In its sample, this clonotype was seen many times. The CDR3 bases are TGTGCCAGCAGCCCCGGGACTAGCGGGAGGATCTCCTACAATGAGCAGTTCTTC. This translates into CASSPGTSGRISYNEQFF. The chain combines TRBV7-9 with TRBJ2-1; 15 bases map to TRBD2. V dropped 5 bases and J dropped 0; count of bases not matched to a gene: 5. This CDR3 region has 18 residues. Germline lookup yields CDR1 SEHNR and CDR2 FQNEAQ (reference sequence).

With respect to this clonotype: A read error may be the cause here, since a much bigger clone is one base away. J is TRBJ1-5 and V is TRBV12-3 or TRBV12-4; TRBD1 agrees at 8 bases. The CDR3 spans 17 residues. With V trimmed by 8 bases and J by 0 bases, 12 bases remained unmatched. In DNA form, the CDR3 reads TGTGCCAGCGGGAAACAGGGGGGAGTTGGTAGCAATCAGCCCCAGCATTTT. It yields the protein CASGKQGGVGSNQPQHF.

There are a few counts of this clonotype. V usage is TRBV5-4 and J usage is TRBJ2-1; D is perhaps TRBD1 (5 bases). The CDR3 is 15 amino acids. Germline CDR1 and CDR2: SGHNT and YYREEE (reference sequence). The V end was cut by 4 bases, the J end by 6 bases, with 17 bases between. DNA of the CDR3: TGTGCCAGCAGCCGTGGGGCGGAACGGGTCAATGAGCAGTTCTTC. Translating it yields CASSRGAERVNEQFF.

This clonotype was found many times. The genes are TRBV4-2 and TRBJ2-1; 12 bases fit TRBD2. The CDR3 consists of 16 residues. The V and J ends lost 4 bases and 7 bases, in that order; junction bases with no gene match: 8. Looked up from germline, CDR1 is LGHNA and CDR2 is YNFKEQ. The CDR3 region is CASSPGLAGLINEQFF. The CDR3 nucleotides are TGTGCCAGCAGCCCGGGACTAGCGGGTCTCATTAATGAGCAGTTCTTC.

This clonotype was detected ten times or more. The J gene is TRBJ1-4, the V gene TRBV6-1; D unresolved. The V and J ends lost 2 bases and 8 bases respectively, with 9 bases between them. Germline V CDR1 and CDR2: MNHNS, SASEGT. CDR3 length equals 13 residues. The CDR3 bases are TGTGCCAGCAGTGAACAGTGGGCAGAAAAACTGTTTTTT. This codes for CASSEQWAEKLFF.

Ten or more counts support this clonotype. The chain joins TRBV2 to TRBJ2-7, with D perhaps matching TRBD1 (5 bases). The V end lost 7 bases, the J end lost 6 bases, and 13 bases lay between the germline ends. Germline values: CDR1 SNHLY, CDR2 FYNNEI. CDR3 length equals 12 residues. CDR3 in DNA: TGTGCCAGCAAACAACCAGGGCCCGAGCAGTACTTC. Translating gives CASKQPGPEQYF.

There are many counts of this clonotype. This chain uses TRBV6-2 or TRBV6-3 with TRBJ1-1, with 7 bases fitting TRBD1. J was trimmed by 5 bases and V by 3 bases; bases with no gene match: 6. The CDR3 spans 14 residues. Germline CDR1 and CDR2: MNHEY and SVGEGT. The CDR3 loop is CASSYWDSGTEAFF. Here the CDR3 DNA reads TGTGCCAGCAGTTATTGGGACAGTGGGACTGAAGCTTTCTTT.

This clonotype has ten or more counts. V gene TRBV9 combines with J gene TRBJ1-1, with D tentatively TRBD1 (5 bases). Germline CDR1 and CDR2: SGDLS and YYNGEE. Trimming shortened V by 6 bases and J by 0 bases, and 15 bases separated the two germline ends. The CDR3 runs to 15 residues. CDR3 in amino acids: CASNRQTTMNTEAFF. For the CDR3, the DNA is TGTGCCAGCAATAGACAGACCACAATGAACACTGAAGCTTTCTTT. The variable domain in full, completed from reference TRBV9 and TRBJ1-1, reads DSGVTQTPKHLITATGQRVTLRCSPRSGDLSVYWYQQSLDQGLQFLIQYYNGEERAKGNILERFSAQQFPDLHSELNLSSLELGDSALYFCASNRQTTMNTEAFFGQGTRLTVV.

This clonotype has a count of ten or more. The J gene is TRBJ2-7, the V gene TRBV20-1; possibly TRBD1 or TRBD2 for D (7 bases each). This CDR3 is 14 amino acids long. The germline CDR1 and CDR2 sequences are DFQATT and SNEGSKA (reference sequence). The ends were cut back, 0 bases at V and 3 bases at J, with 12 bases in the middle. As DNA, the CDR3 is TGCAGTGCTAGAGACAGGGGGGGATACTACGAGCAGTACTTC. It yields the protein CSARDRGGYYEQYF.

Comments on this clonotype: This may be a read error, as it is one base from a much larger clone. The chain carries TRBV20-1 and TRBJ2-3; 7 positions match TRBD2. The length of the CDR3 is 13 residues. Germline CDR1 is DFQATT and CDR2 is SNEGSKA (reference sequence). The CDR3 reads CSARRGSIDTQYF. The CDR3, as DNA: TGCAGTGCTAGACGCGGGAGCATAGATACGCAGTATTTT.

This clonotype was observed many times. This rearrangement joins TRBV20-1 to TRBJ1-2; TRBD1 might be the D (6 bases). In germline, CDR1 is DFQATT, CDR2 SNEGSKA (reference sequence). The CDR3 totals 12 residues. V was trimmed by 3 bases and J by 4 bases, leaving 9 bases between them. Here the CDR3 reads CSARTGGYGYTF. CDR3 nucleotides: TGCAGTGCTAGGACAGGAGGCTATGGCTACACCTTC.

The table lists this clonotype with many counts. The genes are TRBV7-3 and TRBJ1-6; D remains ambiguous. The CDR3 sequence is 14 residues long. Trimming took 0 bases from V and 7 from J, leaving 7 bases between them. Germline CDR1 and CDR2: SGHTA and FQGTGA. The CDR3, as DNA: TGTGCCAGCAGCTTAACCCCCAGAAATTCACCCCTCCACTTT. It specifies CASSLTPRNSPLHF. Full variable domain (remainder filled in from reference TRBV7-3 and TRBJ1-6): GAGVSQTPSNKVTEKGKYVELRCDPISGHTALYWYRQSLGQGPEFLIYFQGTGAADDSGLPNDRFFAVRPEGSVSTLKIQRTERGDSAVYLCASSLTPRNSPLHFGNGTRLTVT.

This clonotype showed up just a few times. The chain links TRBV27 to TRBJ2-2; D may match TRBD1 or TRBD2 (5 bases each). The V end lost 3 bases, the J end lost 5 bases, and 13 bases lay between the germline ends. The CDR3 length is 15 residues. Germline lookup yields CDR1 MNHEY and CDR2 SMNVEV (reference sequence). The DNA for the CDR3 is TGTGCCAGCAGTTTTTGGGGGAGAAGGACCGGGGAGCTGTTTTTT. Protein product: CASSFWGRRTGELFF.

This clonotype has more than one count but fewer than ten. One base away lies a much larger clone, so this may be a sequencing read error. This CDR3 reads CASSLPGPCGYTF. CDR3 bases: TGTGCCAGCAGTTTGCCAGGCCCCTGTGGCTACACCTTC. The chain is built from TRBV12-3 or TRBV12-4 and TRBJ1-2; D is unresolved. This CDR3 region has 13 residues. The V end was cut by 3 bases, the J end by 7 bases, with 12 bases between.

This clonotype was picked up many times. The chain is built from TRBV7-9 and TRBJ1-1, with 7 bases identical to TRBD1. Germline trimming cut 5 bases from V and 10 bases from J; bases unmatched to any gene: 10. The germline gives CDR1 SEHNR, CDR2 FQNEAQ (reference sequence). The CDR3 length is 13 residues. CDR3 DNA: TGTGCCAGCAGCCACGGGACAGTGCCGAGAGCTTTCTTT. Its translation is CASSHGTVPRAFF.

The rearrangement uses TRBV11-3 and TRBJ2-3; 10 positions match TRBD2. This CDR3 has 15 residues. V shed 0 bases and J 5 bases; nucleotides not matched to a gene: 2. The germline CDR1 and CDR2 sequences are SGHNT and YENEEA. CDR3 nucleotides: TGTGCCAGCAGCTTAGACGGACTAGCGGAAGATACGCAGTATTTT. It is translated as CASSLDGLAEDTQYF.

Points on this clonotype: A much larger clone lies a single base off, so this may be a read error. The CDR3 end shows no conserved phenylalanine or tryptophan, and so a read error is likely. This chain connects TRBV29-1 to TRBJ1-2; 7 bases line up with TRBD1. There are 11 residues in the CDR3. The V gene's germline CDR1 is SQVTM and CDR2 ANQGSEA. Trimming removed 5 bases from V and 5 bases from J; junction bases left unmatched: 2. The DNA for the CDR3 is TGCAGCGTTAAACAGGGGTATGGCTACACCATC. Amino acids: CSVKQGYGYTI.

In its sample, this clonotype was seen many times. This chain uses TRBV30 with TRBJ2-1, with TRBD2 identical over 12 bases. The CDR3 loop spans 15 amino acids. V was clipped by 1 base and J by 7 bases; unmatched bases: 5. The germline V gene has CDR1 GTSNPN and CDR2 SVGIG (reference sequence). The CDR3 nucleotides are TGTGCCTGGAGTGGGCTAGCGGGAGGGAGGAATGAGCAGTTCTTC. It translates to CAWSGLAGGRNEQFF.

This chain's CDR3 is CASSLDGTATDTQYF. Here the CDR3 DNA reads TGTGCCAGCAGCTTAGACGGGACAGCGACAGATACGCAGTATTTT. The chain joins TRBV11-2 to TRBJ2-3, with 7 bases lining up with TRBD1. Unmatched junction bases numbered 3, after V lost 0 bases and J lost 3 bases. Germline-derived CDR1 and CDR2 are SGHAT and FQNNGV. This CDR3 has 15 residues.